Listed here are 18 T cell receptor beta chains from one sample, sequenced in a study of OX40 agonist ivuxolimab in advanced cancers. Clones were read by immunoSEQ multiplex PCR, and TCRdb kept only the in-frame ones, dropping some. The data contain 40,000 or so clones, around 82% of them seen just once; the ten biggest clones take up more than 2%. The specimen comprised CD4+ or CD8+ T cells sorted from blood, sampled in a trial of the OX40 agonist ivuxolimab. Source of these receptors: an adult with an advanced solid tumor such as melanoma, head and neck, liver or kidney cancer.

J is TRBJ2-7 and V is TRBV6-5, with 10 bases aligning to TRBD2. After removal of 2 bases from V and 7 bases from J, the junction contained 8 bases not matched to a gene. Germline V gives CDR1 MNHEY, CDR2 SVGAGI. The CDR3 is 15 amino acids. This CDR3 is CASSYQAGGLEEQYF. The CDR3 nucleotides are TGTGCCAGCAGTTACCAAGCGGGAGGGCTAGAAGAGCAGTACTTC.

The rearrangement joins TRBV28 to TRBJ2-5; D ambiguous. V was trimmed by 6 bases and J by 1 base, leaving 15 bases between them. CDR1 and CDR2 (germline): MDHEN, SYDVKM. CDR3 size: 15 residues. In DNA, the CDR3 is TGTGCCAGCAGCCCACCTCTTGGGCCCCAAGAGACCCAGTACTTC. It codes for CASSPPLGPQETQYF.

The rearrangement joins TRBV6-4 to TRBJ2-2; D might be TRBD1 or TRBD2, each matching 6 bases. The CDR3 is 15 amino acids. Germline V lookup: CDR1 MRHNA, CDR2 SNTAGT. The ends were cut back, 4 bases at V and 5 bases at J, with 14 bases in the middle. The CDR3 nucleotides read TGTGCCAGCAGTGTCGGACAGAGCGGGACCGGGGAGCTGTTTTTT. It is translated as CASSVGQSGTGELFF.

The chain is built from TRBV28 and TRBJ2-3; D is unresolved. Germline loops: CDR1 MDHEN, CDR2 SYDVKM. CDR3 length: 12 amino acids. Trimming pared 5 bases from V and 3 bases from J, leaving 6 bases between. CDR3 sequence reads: CASSPGTDTQYF. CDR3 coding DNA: TGTGCCAGCAGTCCCGGTACAGATACGCAGTATTTT.

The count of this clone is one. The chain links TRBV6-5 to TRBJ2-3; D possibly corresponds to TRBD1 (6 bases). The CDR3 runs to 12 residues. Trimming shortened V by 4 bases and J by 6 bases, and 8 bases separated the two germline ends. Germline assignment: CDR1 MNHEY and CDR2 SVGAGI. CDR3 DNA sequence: TGTGCCAGCAGTTTCCAGGGGGATACGCAGTATTTT. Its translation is CASSFQGDTQYF.

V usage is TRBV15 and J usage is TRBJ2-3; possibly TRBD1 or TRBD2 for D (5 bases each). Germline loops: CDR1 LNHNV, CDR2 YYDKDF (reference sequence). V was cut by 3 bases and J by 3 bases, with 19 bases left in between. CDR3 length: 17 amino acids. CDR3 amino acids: CATSRDPPGRRTDTQYF. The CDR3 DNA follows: TGTGCCACCAGCAGGGACCCCCCGGGACGGAGAACAGATACGCAGTATTTT.

The CDR3 DNA reads TGTGCCAGCAGCCGCGACAGGGACAATCAGCCCCAGCATTTT. The encoded protein is CASSRDRDNQPQHF. The chain employs TRBV7-2 and TRBJ1-5; 7 nucleotides align to TRBD1. The length of the CDR3 is 14 residues. Germline V lookup: CDR1 SGHTA, CDR2 FQGNSA. V lost 5 bases to trimming and J lost 3 bases; unmatched junction nucleotides: 4.

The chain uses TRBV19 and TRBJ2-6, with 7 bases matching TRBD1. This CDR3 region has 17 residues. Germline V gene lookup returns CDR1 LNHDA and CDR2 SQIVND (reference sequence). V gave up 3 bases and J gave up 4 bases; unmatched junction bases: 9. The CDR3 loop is CASSILGDRAGANVLTF. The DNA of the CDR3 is TGTGCCAGTAGTATTTTGGGAGACAGGGCCGGGGCCAACGTCCTGACTTTC.

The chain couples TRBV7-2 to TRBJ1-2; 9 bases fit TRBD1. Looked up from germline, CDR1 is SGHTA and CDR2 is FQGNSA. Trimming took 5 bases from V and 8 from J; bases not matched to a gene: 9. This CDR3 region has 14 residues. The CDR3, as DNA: TGTGCCAGCAGCCCTAACAGGGGGCTCGGAGGCTACACCTTC. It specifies CASSPNRGLGGYTF.

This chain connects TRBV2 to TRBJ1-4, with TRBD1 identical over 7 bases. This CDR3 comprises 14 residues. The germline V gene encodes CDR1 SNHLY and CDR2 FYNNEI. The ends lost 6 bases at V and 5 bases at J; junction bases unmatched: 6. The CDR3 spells CASRAGTENEKLFF. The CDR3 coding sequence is TGTGCCAGCAGGGCCGGGACAGAGAATGAAAAACTGTTTTTT.

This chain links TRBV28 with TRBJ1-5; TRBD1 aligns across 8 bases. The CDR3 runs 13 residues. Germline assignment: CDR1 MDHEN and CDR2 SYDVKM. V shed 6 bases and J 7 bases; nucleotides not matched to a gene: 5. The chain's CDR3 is CASSDRGKQPQHF. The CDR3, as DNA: TGTGCCAGCAGCGACAGGGGAAAGCAGCCCCAGCATTTT.

CDR3 sequence (DNA): TGTGCCAGCAGCGTTAGTCAGAGAACAGATACGCAGTATTTT. Its protein product is CASSVSQRTDTQYF. The chain recombines TRBV9 with TRBJ2-3; D is unclear. The length of the CDR3 is 14 residues. Germline CDR1 and CDR2: SGDLS and YYNGEE. Trimming removed 2 bases from V and 3 bases from J, with 10 bases in between.

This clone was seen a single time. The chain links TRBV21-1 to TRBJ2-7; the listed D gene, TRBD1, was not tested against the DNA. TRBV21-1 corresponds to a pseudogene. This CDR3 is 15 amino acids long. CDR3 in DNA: TGTGCCAGCAGCAGAAGGGACAGAACAACCTACGAGCAGTACTTC. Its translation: CASSRRDRTTYEQYF.

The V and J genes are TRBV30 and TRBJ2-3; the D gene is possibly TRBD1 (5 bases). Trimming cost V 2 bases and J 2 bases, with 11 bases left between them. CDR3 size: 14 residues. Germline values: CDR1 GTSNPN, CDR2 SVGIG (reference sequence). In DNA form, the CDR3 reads TGTGCCTGGAGTAGGTGGGGCTACACAGATACGCAGTATTTT. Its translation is CAWSRWGYTDTQYF.

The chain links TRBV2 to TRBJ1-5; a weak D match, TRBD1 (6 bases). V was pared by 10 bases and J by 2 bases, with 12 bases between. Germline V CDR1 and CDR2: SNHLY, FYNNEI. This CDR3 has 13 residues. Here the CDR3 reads CATQGPRNQPQHF. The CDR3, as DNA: TGTGCCACCCAGGGGCCCCGCAATCAGCCCCAGCATTTT.

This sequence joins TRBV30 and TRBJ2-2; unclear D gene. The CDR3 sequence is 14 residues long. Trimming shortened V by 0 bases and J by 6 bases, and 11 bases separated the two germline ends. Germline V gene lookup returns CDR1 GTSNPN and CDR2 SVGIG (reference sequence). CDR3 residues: CAWSVLSSPGELFF. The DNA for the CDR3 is TGTGCCTGGAGTGTACTATCAAGCCCCGGGGAGCTGTTTTTT.

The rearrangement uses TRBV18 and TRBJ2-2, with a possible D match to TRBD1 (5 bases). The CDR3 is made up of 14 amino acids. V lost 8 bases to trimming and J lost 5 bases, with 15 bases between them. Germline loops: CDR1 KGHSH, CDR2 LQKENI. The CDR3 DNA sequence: TGTGCCAGCGTAAGTGGGGCGAGGACCGGGGAGCTGTTTTTT. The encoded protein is CASVSGARTGELFF.

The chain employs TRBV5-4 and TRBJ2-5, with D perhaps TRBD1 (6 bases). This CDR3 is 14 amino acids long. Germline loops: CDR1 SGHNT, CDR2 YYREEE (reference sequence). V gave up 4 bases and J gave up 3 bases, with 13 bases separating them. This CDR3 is CASSLDRWEETQYF. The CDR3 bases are TGTGCCAGCAGCCTTGACAGGTGGGAAGAGACCCAGTACTTC.